What follows are 2 T cell receptor beta chains derived from one specimen sequenced in a study of OX40 agonist ivuxolimab in advanced cancers. Only in-frame clones appear in the TCRdb table, and some are missing; sequencing was by immunoSEQ multiplex PCR. Counted here are under 50,000 clones, about 80% occurring once; the ten biggest clones make up around 12%. The sequencing used CD4+ or CD8+ T cells sorted from blood, collected in a trial of the OX40 agonist ivuxolimab. Source of these receptors: an adult with an advanced solid tumor such as melanoma, head and neck, liver or kidney cancer.

The chain recombines TRBV18 with TRBJ2-1, with 8 nucleotides matching TRBD2. The length of the CDR3 is 17 residues. The germline CDR1 and CDR2 sequences are KGHSH and LQKENI. With V trimmed by 0 bases and J by 5 bases, 9 bases remained unmatched. The CDR3 sequence: CASSPPKASGLNNEQFF. CDR3 in DNA: TGTGCCAGCTCACCACCCAAGGCTAGCGGGTTAAACAATGAGCAGTTCTTC.

V and J are TRBV28 and TRBJ1-5; no clear D. Germline values: CDR1 MDHEN, CDR2 SYDVKM. V was cut by 4 bases and J by 3 bases, with 7 bases left in between. There are 13 residues in the CDR3. CDR3 protein: CASSSRDNQPQHF. The DNA of the CDR3 is TGTGCCAGCAGTTCCCGGGACAATCAGCCCCAGCATTTT.